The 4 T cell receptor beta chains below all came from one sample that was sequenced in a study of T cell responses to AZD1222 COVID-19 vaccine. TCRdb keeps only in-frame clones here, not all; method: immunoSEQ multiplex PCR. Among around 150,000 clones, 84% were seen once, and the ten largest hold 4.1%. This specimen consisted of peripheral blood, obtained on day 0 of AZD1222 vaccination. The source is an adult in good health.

The CDR3 sequence is CASSLVGGQGDYEQYF. The CDR3 bases are TGTGCCAGCAGCTTAGTTGGGGGACAGGGGGACTACGAGCAGTACTTC. The chain combines TRBV7-9 with TRBJ2-7, with TRBD1 identical over 11 bases. Trimming at V came to 1 base and at J to 3 bases, leaving 5 bases not matched to a gene. The germline V gene encodes CDR1 SEHNR and CDR2 FQNEAQ (reference sequence). The CDR3 totals 16 residues.

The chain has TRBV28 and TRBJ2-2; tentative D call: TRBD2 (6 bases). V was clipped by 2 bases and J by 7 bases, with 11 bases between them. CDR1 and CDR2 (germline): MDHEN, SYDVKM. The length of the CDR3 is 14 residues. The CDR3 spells CASSLPGVNGELFF. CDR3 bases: TGTGCCAGCAGTTTACCGGGGGTAAACGGGGAGCTGTTTTTT.

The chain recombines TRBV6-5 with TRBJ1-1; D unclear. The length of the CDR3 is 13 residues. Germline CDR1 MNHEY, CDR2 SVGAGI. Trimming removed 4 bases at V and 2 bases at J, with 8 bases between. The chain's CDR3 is CASSSADNTEAFF. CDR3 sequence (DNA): TGTGCCAGCAGTTCGGCCGATAACACTGAAGCTTTCTTT.

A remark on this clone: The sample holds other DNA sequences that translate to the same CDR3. As DNA, the CDR3 is TGTGCCAGTAGTCGTCGAGATCAGCCCCAGCATTTT. Translated, it gives CASSRRDQPQHF. The chain recombines TRBV19 with TRBJ1-5; D unclear. There are 12 residues in the CDR3. Trimming shortened V by 5 bases and J by 5 bases, and 7 bases separated the two germline ends. The germline CDR1 and CDR2 sequences are LNHDA and SQIVND (reference sequence).